Sequencing of this TCR beta chain was carried out in a study of blood T cell repertoires in COVID-19. Sequenced by immunoSEQ multiplex PCR; TCRdb stores in-frame clones only, minus some. The repertoire holds 430,000 or so clones, with approximately 90% as singletons. The germline V gene encodes CDR1 SGDLS and CDR2 YYNGEE. This CDR3 is built from 17 residues. V was pared by 4 bases and J by 10 bases, with 12 bases of the junction left unmatched. The V and J genes are TRBV9 and TRBJ1-6; 12 nucleotides agree with TRBD1. Sequenced input: PBMCs or T cells enriched from blood (not recorded which). This sequence originates from a woman aged 18-30 years who had been exposed to COVID-19. The CDR3: CASSTTGTGGASSPLHF. The CDR3 DNA follows: TGTGCCAGCAGCACCACCGGGACAGGGGGCGCATCCTCACCCCTCCACTTT. The full variable domain, its missing parts supplied by reference TRBV9 and TRBJ1-6, is DSGVTQTPKHLITATGQRVTLRCSPRSGDLSVYWYQQSLDQGLQFLIQYYNGEERAKGNILERFSAQQFPDLHSELNLSSLELGDSALYFCASSTTGTGGASSPLHFGNGTRLTVT.